One sample yielded the 15 T cell receptor beta chains listed below, sequenced in a study of cytomegalovirus exposure and HLA in healthy donors. This table comes from immunoSEQ multiplex PCR, and its TCRdb copy is limited to in-frame clones, with some not included. The table has approximately 50,000 clones, roughly 85% seen once; the top ten hold about 6.7%. Sequencing used PBMCs. These receptors originate from a woman aged 25 to 39 in good health and CMV-seronegative.

The V and J genes are TRBV12-2 and TRBJ2-7; the D call in the table, TRBD2, was not verified against the DNA. TRBV12-2 is a recognized pseudogene. This CDR3 has 18 residues. The CDR3: CASRLAPRTSVYESEQYF. The CDR3, as DNA: TGTGCAAGTCGCTTAGCGCCCCGGACTAGCGTGTACGAATCCGAGCAGTACTTC.

The rearrangement joins TRBV15 to TRBJ1-4; D is uncertain. V shed 0 bases and J shed 8 bases, with 13 bases lying between them. Germline V gene sequence: CDR1 LNHNV, CDR2 YYDKDF (reference sequence). The CDR3 extends over 15 amino acids. Here the CDR3 reads CATSRDRREVEKLFF. The CDR3 region has the DNA TGTGCCACCAGCAGAGATCGGAGGGAGGTCGAAAAACTGTTTTTT.

The gene calls are TRBV6-6 and TRBJ2-7; TRBD2 matches 7 bases. The CDR3 contains 13 residues. Germline values: CDR1 MNHNY, CDR2 SVGAGI (reference sequence). V lost 8 bases and J lost 2; bases outside the gene matches: 6. This CDR3 is CASGRRGTYEQYF. The CDR3 nucleotides are TGTGCCAGCGGAAGGCGGGGGACCTACGAGCAGTACTTC.

The CDR3 region has the DNA TGTGCCAGCAGTGGTACAGGGTTAGGTCAGCCCCAGCATTTT. This encodes CASSGTGLGQPQHF. J is TRBJ1-5 and V is TRBV28, with a tentative D call TRBD1 (6 bases). Germline CDR1 MDHEN, CDR2 SYDVKM. Trimming took off 5 bases at V and 6 bases at J, with 14 bases between the two ends. The CDR3 loop spans 14 amino acids.

This chain uses TRBV18 with TRBJ2-1, with D hard to call. This CDR3 comprises 13 residues. V was trimmed by 6 bases and J by 6 bases, leaving 12 bases between them. Germline assignment: CDR1 KGHSH and CDR2 LQKENI. This chain's CDR3 is CASSSSTSNEQFF. The CDR3 nucleotides are TGTGCCAGCTCCTCATCTACGTCCAATGAGCAGTTCTTC. Together with reference TRBV18 and TRBJ2-1, the CDR3 gives the full variable domain: NAGVMQNPRHLVRRRGQEARLRCSPMKGHSHVYWYRQLPEEGLKFMVYLQKENIIDESGMPKERFSAEFPKEGPSILRIQQVVRGDSAAYFCASSSSTSNEQFFGPGTRLTVL.

The rearrangement uses TRBV2 and TRBJ2-1; 7 positions match TRBD1. CDR1 and CDR2 (germline): SNHLY, FYNNEI. V lost 8 bases to trimming and J lost 1 base; unmatched junction nucleotides: 8. This CDR3 comprises 15 residues. CDR3 coding DNA: TGTGCCAGCGCCGATTTGACAGGGTCCTACAATGAGCAGTTCTTC. Translation gives CASADLTGSYNEQFF. Complete variable domain (other parts from reference TRBV2 and TRBJ2-1): EPEVTQTPSHQVTQMGQEVILRCVPISNHLYFYWYRQILGQKVEFLVSFYNNEISEKSEIFDDQFSVERPDGSNFTLKIRSTKLEDSAMYFCASADLTGSYNEQFFGPGTRLTVL.

The J gene is TRBJ2-3, the V gene TRBV5-4, with 11 bases aligning to TRBD2. This CDR3 comprises 15 residues. Germline CDR1 is SGHNT and CDR2 is YYREEE (reference sequence). Trimming took 2 bases from V and 4 from J; bases not matched to a gene: 3. CDR3 in amino acids: CASSFSGRVADTQYF. CDR3 sequence (DNA): TGTGCCAGCAGCTTTAGCGGGAGGGTCGCAGATACGCAGTATTTT.

This sequence joins TRBV27 and TRBJ2-1; D is ambiguous. The CDR3 totals 13 residues. The V and J ends lost 3 bases and 4 bases respectively, with 7 bases between them. The germline V gene has CDR1 MNHEY and CDR2 SMNVEV (reference sequence). CDR3 protein: CASSFSEYNEQFF. The CDR3 DNA reads as TGTGCCAGCAGTTTTTCAGAATACAATGAGCAGTTCTTC.

The rearrangement uses TRBV5-5 and TRBJ2-7, with 7 bases matching TRBD1. The CDR3 consists of 15 residues. With V trimmed by 3 bases and J by 6 bases, 12 bases remained unmatched. Germline CDR1 reads SGHKS; CDR2 reads YYEKEE (reference sequence). CDR3 region: CASSWPNRGRGEQYF. The DNA of the CDR3 is TGTGCCAGCAGCTGGCCGAACAGGGGCCGCGGCGAGCAGTACTTC.

The V gene is TRBV25-1, the J gene TRBJ2-3, with D possibly TRBD2 on 6 matching bases. Germline-derived CDR1 and CDR2 are MGHDK and SYGVNS. The ends were cut back, 1 base at V and 0 bases at J, with 11 bases in the middle. The CDR3 runs to 16 residues. Here the CDR3 reads CASSELGGLSTDTQYF. Here the CDR3 DNA reads TGTGCCAGCAGTGAATTGGGGGGACTCAGCACAGATACGCAGTATTTT. Full variable domain (remainder filled in from reference TRBV25-1 and TRBJ2-3): EADIYQTPRYLVIGTGKKITLECSQTMGHDKMYWYQQDPGMELHLIHYSYGVNSTEKGDLSSESTVSRIRTEHFPLTLESARPSHTSQYLCASSELGGLSTDTQYFGPGTRLTVL.

The V and J genes are TRBV5-1 and TRBJ2-1; 7 nucleotides agree with TRBD2. The CDR3 spans 14 residues. CDR1 is SGHRS, CDR2 YFSETQ, per germline. Unmatched junction bases numbered 5, after V lost 5 bases and J lost 3 bases. CDR3 protein: CASSTAGNYNEQFF. The CDR3 coding sequence is TGCGCCAGCAGTACAGCGGGGAACTACAATGAGCAGTTCTTC.

The chain joins TRBV10-2 to TRBJ2-7, with D perhaps TRBD1 (6 bases). The CDR3 is made up of 15 amino acids. The germline V gene has CDR1 WSHSY and CDR2 SAAADI. Trimming removed 4 bases at V and 0 bases at J, with 13 bases between. The CDR3 nucleotides are TGCGCCAGCAGTGTGGAGGACAGATTCTCCTACGAGCAGTACTTC. It encodes CASSVEDRFSYEQYF.

This chain uses TRBV28 with TRBJ1-5; TRBD1 aligns across 8 bases. CDR1 is MDHEN and CDR2 is SYDVKM in the germline V gene. With V trimmed by 6 bases and J by 3 bases, 7 bases remained unmatched. The CDR3 is made up of 15 amino acids. The CDR3 bases are TGTGCCAGCAGGCCCGGGACAGGACACAATCAGCCCCAGCATTTT. Protein sequence: CASRPGTGHNQPQHF.

This rearrangement joins TRBV13 to TRBJ2-1; TRBD2 aligns across 15 bases. Losses at the gene ends were 1 base for V and 3 bases for J; bases not matched to a gene: 4. Germline loops: CDR1 PRHDT, CDR2 FYEKMQ (reference sequence). The CDR3 covers 18 residues. The CDR3 here is CASSLVGTSGRSYNEQFF. The CDR3 DNA is TGTGCCAGCAGCTTAGTCGGGACTAGCGGGAGGAGCTACAATGAGCAGTTCTTC.

The chain links TRBV29-1 to TRBJ2-7; TRBD1 agrees at 8 bases. Germline V gene sequence: CDR1 SQVTM, CDR2 ANQGSEA. CDR3 size: 14 residues. J was trimmed by 5 bases and V by 1 base; bases with no gene match: 7. The CDR3 sequence is CSVEGGRGPHEQYF. The CDR3 DNA follows: TGCAGCGTTGAAGGGGGCAGGGGGCCCCACGAGCAGTACTTC.